The T cell receptor (beta chain) described here comes from a study of T-cell reconstitution after alpha-beta-depleted transplantation in children. Whole-study findings and limits: Reported findings indicate that, about two months after transplant, alpha-beta T cells came from several hundred expanded clones, which were derived from non-depleted graft cells.

A remark on this clonotype: Its antigen remains unidentified.

V shed 3 bases and J shed 1 base, with 10 bases lying between them. The germline CDR1 and CDR2 sequences are LGHDT and YNNKEL (reference sequence). The CDR3 is 14 amino acids. During its preparation, the TCRbeta library received unique molecular identifiers. Via MiXCR, TCRdb re-called the PCR reads, giving one row per CDR3 protein. Altogether a few hundred thousand distinct CDR3 sequences are present, roughly 43% being singletons, with the ten largest covering around 29%. The sequencing here drew on PBMCs, taken before TCRalphabeta/CD19-depleted stem cell transplant. The clonotype comes from a girl aged 2 to 10 with aplastic anemia, due to receive a stem cell transplant. The rearrangement uses TRBV3-1 and TRBJ2-7; D might be TRBD1 (6 bases). Here the CDR3 reads CASSHPGQSYEQYF. Here the CDR3 DNA reads TGTGCCAGCAGCCATCCCGGACAGTCCTACGAGCAGTACTTC.